This entry lists 16 T cell receptor beta chains sequenced from one sample in a study of control samples from healthy donors and cancer patients. Profiling relied on immunoSEQ multiplex PCR, and the TCRdb table lists in-frame clones only, not all of them. Its listing shows roughly 190,000 clones. The sequenced sample was blood. The receptors derive from a woman between 25 and 40 years old in good health.

V gene TRBV11-2 combines with J gene TRBJ2-2; D gene ambiguous. The germline CDR1 and CDR2 sequences are SGHAT and FQNNGV. Trimming shortened V by 3 bases and J by 2 bases, and 13 bases separated the two germline ends. This CDR3 is 16 amino acids long. The CDR3 region is CASSFNRRVNTGELFF. The CDR3 coding sequence is TGTGCCAGCAGCTTTAATCGCAGAGTAAACACCGGGGAGCTGTTTTTT.

This rearrangement joins TRBV15 to TRBJ2-1, with TRBD2 matching over 10 bases. Germline loops: CDR1 LNHNV, CDR2 YYDKDF (reference sequence). Losses at the gene ends were 6 bases for V and 1 base for J; bases not matched to a gene: 3. The CDR3 covers 15 residues. CDR3: CATRLAGRSYNEQFF. The CDR3 DNA reads as TGTGCCACCAGACTAGCGGGGCGATCCTACAATGAGCAGTTCTTC.

The genes are TRBV4-1 and TRBJ2-1, with D perhaps being TRBD1 or TRBD2 (6 bases each). CDR3 length: 15 residues. The germline V gene encodes CDR1 MGHRA and CDR2 YSYEKL. V lost 0 bases and J 6 bases, leaving 12 bases between the germline ends. The CDR3: CASSQDPGAGNEQFF. Here the CDR3 DNA reads TGCGCCAGCAGCCAAGATCCGGGGGCCGGCAATGAGCAGTTCTTC.

The chain employs TRBV10-2 and TRBJ2-6; D unclear. The V gene's germline CDR1 is WSHSY and CDR2 SAAADI. The V end was cut by 0 bases, the J end by 2 bases, with 5 bases between. The CDR3 is 15 residues long. The CDR3 sequence is CASSESGTGANVLTF. CDR3 coding DNA: TGCGCCAGCAGTGAGTCAGGGACTGGGGCCAACGTCCTGACTTTC.

The J gene is TRBJ1-2, the V gene TRBV5-4; a weak D match, TRBD1 (6 bases). The CDR3 length is 16 residues. Germline CDR1 is SGHNT and CDR2 is YYREEE (reference sequence). Trimming stripped 1 base from V and 4 bases from J, with 17 bases between. The CDR3 nucleotides are TGTGCCAGCAGCTTGATCCCGGGGGCGCAGGGCTATGGCTACACCTTC. Translation gives CASSLIPGAQGYGYTF.

The chain is built from TRBV15 and TRBJ1-2, with D unresolved. The CDR3 is made up of 14 amino acids. Germline V gives CDR1 LNHNV, CDR2 YYDKDF (reference sequence). V lost 0 bases and J 7 bases, leaving 12 bases between the germline ends. The CDR3 is CATSRDGEVGGYTF. The CDR3 coding sequence is TGTGCCACCAGCAGAGACGGGGAGGTGGGTGGCTACACCTTC. Supplemented by reference TRBV15 and TRBJ1-2, the full variable domain reads DAMVIQNPRYQVTQFGKPVTLSCSQTLNHNVMYWYQQKSSQAPKLLFHYYDKDFNNEADTPDNFQSRRPNTSFCFLDIRSPGLGDTAMYLCATSRDGEVGGYTFGSGTRLTVV.

The rearrangement links TRBV6-5 to TRBJ1-2; D is ambiguous. V shed 6 bases and J shed 3 bases, with 17 bases lying between them. The germline V gene encodes CDR1 MNHEY and CDR2 SVGAGI. The CDR3 is 15 residues long. CDR3 DNA sequence: TGTGCCAGCAGCCCCAGGACGGGTGGAGACTATGGCTACACCTTC. The encoded protein is CASSPRTGGDYGYTF.

V and J are TRBV27 and TRBJ2-1; no clear D. The CDR3 spans 14 residues. Trimming stripped 2 bases from V and 1 base from J, with 6 bases between. From germline, CDR1 is MNHEY and CDR2 SMNVEV (reference sequence). The CDR3 nucleotides are TGTGCCAGCAGTTTAAATCCGTCCTACAATGAGCAGTTCTTC. Residues: CASSLNPSYNEQFF.

The chain carries TRBV7-2 and TRBJ1-2; tentatively, D is TRBD1 (5 bases). CDR3 size: 16 residues. Trimming removed 4 bases at V and 4 bases at J, with 19 bases between. Germline CDR1 reads SGHTA; CDR2 reads FQGNSA. The CDR3 bases are TGTGCCAGCAGCTCCTGGGGCAGGGTAGGAGGCTATGGCTACACCTTC. This gives the protein CASSSWGRVGGYGYTF.

CDR3 sequence (DNA): TGTGCCAGCAGCCCCCCGAACCTCAATTCACCCCTCCACTTT. It encodes CASSPPNLNSPLHF. This sequence joins TRBV28 and TRBJ1-6, with D uncertain. The V gene lost 6 bases and the J gene lost 7 bases, with 13 bases spanning the gap. CDR3 length: 14 residues. The germline V gene has CDR1 MDHEN and CDR2 SYDVKM.

The genes are TRBV6-1 and TRBJ1-2; 8 bases fit TRBD1. J was trimmed by 3 bases and V by 3 bases; bases with no gene match: 6. From germline, CDR1 is MNHNS and CDR2 SASEGT. This CDR3 contains 15 residues. The CDR3 loop is CASSEDRARYYGYTF. The DNA for the CDR3 is TGTGCCAGCAGTGAGGACAGGGCGCGTTACTATGGCTACACCTTC.

CDR3 sequence reads: CASGLGRGQQETQYF. In DNA, the CDR3 is TGTGCTAGTGGTTTGGGAAGGGGACAGCAAGAGACCCAGTACTTC. The chain employs TRBV12-5 and TRBJ2-5; the match to TRBD1 covers 7 bases. The germline V gene has CDR1 LGHNT and CDR2 FRNRAP. V lost 1 base and J lost 2; bases outside the gene matches: 4. The CDR3 length is 15 residues.

The chain combines TRBV7-3 with TRBJ1-2, with 8 bases that match TRBD1. The CDR3 is 16 amino acids. Germline V gene data show CDR1 as SGHTA and CDR2 as FQGTGA. The V gene end was trimmed by 0 bases and the J gene end by 2 bases; junction bases not matched to a gene: 5. The CDR3 bases are TGTGCCAGCAGCTTAACGGGGACAGGCATCAACTATGGCTACACCTTC. Its translation is CASSLTGTGINYGYTF. Full variable domain (missing parts from reference TRBV7-3 and TRBJ1-2): GAGVSQTPSNKVTEKGKYVELRCDPISGHTALYWYRQSLGQGPEFLIYFQGTGAADDSGLPNDRFFAVRPEGSVSTLKIQRTERGDSAVYLCASSLTGTGINYGYTFGSGTRLTVV.

The chain joins TRBV27 to TRBJ1-2; a possible D gene is TRBD1 (5 bases). This CDR3 contains 13 residues. The ends were cut back, 4 bases at V and 3 bases at J, with 9 bases in the middle. Germline V gene sequence: CDR1 MNHEY, CDR2 SMNVEV (reference sequence). The CDR3 loop reads CASSYDSYYGYTF. The CDR3 region has the DNA TGTGCCAGCAGTTATGACAGCTACTATGGCTACACCTTC.

V gene TRBV5-1 combines with J gene TRBJ2-1; 9 nucleotides match TRBD1. The CDR3 is 17 residues long. Germline loops: CDR1 SGHRS, CDR2 YFSETQ. The trim removed 1 base at V and 7 bases at J, leaving 12 bases unmatched. The DNA of the CDR3 is TGCGCCAGCAGCTTGAAGGGGCCGGGACAGGGACGGAATGAGCAGTTCTTC. It specifies CASSLKGPGQGRNEQFF.

The chain combines TRBV11-2 with TRBJ1-6, with D unresolved. V was shortened by 1 base and J by 5 bases, with 3 bases between the two germline ends. The CDR3 has 13 residues. The V gene's germline CDR1 is SGHAT and CDR2 FQNNGV. DNA of the CDR3: TGTGCCAGCAGCTTAGCTAATAATTCACCCCTCCACTTT. Encoded protein: CASSLANNSPLHF. Complete variable domain (other parts from reference TRBV11-2 and TRBJ1-6): EAGVAQSPRYKIIEKRQSVAFWCNPISGHATLYWYQQILGQGPKLLIQFQNNGVVDDSQLPKDRFSAERLKGVDSTLKIQPAKLEDSAVYLCASSLANNSPLHFGNGTRLTVT.